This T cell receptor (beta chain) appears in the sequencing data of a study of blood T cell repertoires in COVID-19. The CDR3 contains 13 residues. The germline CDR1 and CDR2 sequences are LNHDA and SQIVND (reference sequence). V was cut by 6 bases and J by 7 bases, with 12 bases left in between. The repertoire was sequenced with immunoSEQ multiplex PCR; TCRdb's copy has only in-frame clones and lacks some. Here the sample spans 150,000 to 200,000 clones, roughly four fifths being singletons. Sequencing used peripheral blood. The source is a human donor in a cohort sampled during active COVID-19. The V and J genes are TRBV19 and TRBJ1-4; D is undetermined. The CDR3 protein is CASRKGRGEKLFF. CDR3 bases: TGTGCCAGTAGGAAAGGGCGGGGTGAAAAACTGTTTTTT.